This TCR beta chain appears in the sequencing data of a study of cytomegalovirus exposure and HLA in healthy donors. Study observations and caveats: TCR beta chains numbering some 160 were designated cytomegalovirus-associated. The authors reported that TCR beta sequences could predict HLA-A and HLA-B alleles. These predictions were accurate for most subjects in the first cohort.

On this clone: What it recognizes is unknown.

The PCR was carried out with 60 Vbeta primers and 13 Jbeta primers. Assay used: immunoSEQ multiplex PCR; TCRdb lists only in-frame clones, some missing. The sample has about 200,000 clones; about 78% are singletons. Source material: PBMCs. The clonotype comes from a woman in her twenties or thirties in good health and CMV-seronegative.

DNA of the CDR3: TGTGCCAGCAGCGCCCGACAGGGGGATGACACCGGGGAGCTGTTTTTT. Its translation: CASSARQGDDTGELFF. The genes are TRBV9 and TRBJ2-2, with TRBD1 matching 9 bases. V was clipped by 3 bases and J by 3 bases; unmatched bases: 6. Germline V gene sequence: CDR1 SGDLS, CDR2 YYNGEE. The CDR3 runs to 16 residues.